This T cell receptor (beta chain) was recorded in a study of cytomegalovirus exposure and HLA in healthy donors. Points from the study as a whole: Further analysis, carried out later, found HLA-associated TCR beta chains more clonally expanded than equally common other chains. There were reportedly fewer N-insertions in an Asian-associated ancestry cluster than the roughly 700-donor mean, in a later analysis. Reports indicate that TCR beta sequences accurately predicted the HLA-A and HLA-B alleles of most subjects.

A word on this clone: Its specificity is unknown.

The PCR used 60 Vbeta and 13 Jbeta primers. The assay was immunoSEQ multiplex PCR, and TCRdb's table has in-frame clones only and misses some. The repertoire holds about 220,000 clones, with approximately 83% as singletons. Sequenced material: PBMCs. The clonotype comes from a boy aged 2-15 years in good health and CMV-seronegative.

The CDR3 region is CATSSGDFNTGELFF. Written as DNA, the CDR3 is TGTGCCACCAGCAGCGGGGACTTTAACACCGGGGAGCTGTTTTTT. The chain uses TRBV15 and TRBJ2-2, with a weak D call TRBD2 (6 bases). The CDR3 is 15 residues long. Germline loops: CDR1 LNHNV, CDR2 YYDKDF (reference sequence). V lost 3 bases, J lost 2 bases, and 10 bases lay in between.